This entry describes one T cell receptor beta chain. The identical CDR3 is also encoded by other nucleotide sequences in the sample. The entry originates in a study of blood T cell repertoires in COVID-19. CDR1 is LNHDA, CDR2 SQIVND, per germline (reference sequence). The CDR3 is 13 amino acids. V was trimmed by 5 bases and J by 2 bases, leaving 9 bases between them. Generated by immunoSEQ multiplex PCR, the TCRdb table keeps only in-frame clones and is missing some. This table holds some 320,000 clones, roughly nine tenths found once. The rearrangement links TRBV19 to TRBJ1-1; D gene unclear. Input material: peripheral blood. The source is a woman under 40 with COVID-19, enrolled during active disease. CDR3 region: CASSWGVNTEAFF. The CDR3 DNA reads TGTGCCAGTAGTTGGGGAGTTAACACTGAAGCTTTCTTT.